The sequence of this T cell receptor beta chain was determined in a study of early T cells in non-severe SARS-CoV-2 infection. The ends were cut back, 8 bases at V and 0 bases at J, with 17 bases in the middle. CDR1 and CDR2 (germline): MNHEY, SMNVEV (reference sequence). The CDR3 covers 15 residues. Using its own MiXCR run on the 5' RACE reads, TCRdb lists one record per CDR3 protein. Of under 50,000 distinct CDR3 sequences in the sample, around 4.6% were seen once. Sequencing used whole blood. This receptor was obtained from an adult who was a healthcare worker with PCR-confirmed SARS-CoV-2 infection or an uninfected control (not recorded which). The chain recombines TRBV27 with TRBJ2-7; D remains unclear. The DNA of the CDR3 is TGTGCCAGCGGCTCTAGGACCGCAAGCTCCTACGAGCAGTACTTC. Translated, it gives CASGSRTASSYEQYF.